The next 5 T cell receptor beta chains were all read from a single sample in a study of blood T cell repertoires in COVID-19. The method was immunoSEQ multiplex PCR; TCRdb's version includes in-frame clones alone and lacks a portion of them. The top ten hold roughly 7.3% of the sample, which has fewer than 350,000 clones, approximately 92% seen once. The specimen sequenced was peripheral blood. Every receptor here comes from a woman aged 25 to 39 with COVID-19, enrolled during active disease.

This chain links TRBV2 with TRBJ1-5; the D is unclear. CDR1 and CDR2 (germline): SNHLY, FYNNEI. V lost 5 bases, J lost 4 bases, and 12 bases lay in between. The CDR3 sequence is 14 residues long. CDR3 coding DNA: TGTGCCAGCAGTTTCGACACTCTAAATCAGCCCCAGCATTTT. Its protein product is CASSFDTLNQPQHF.

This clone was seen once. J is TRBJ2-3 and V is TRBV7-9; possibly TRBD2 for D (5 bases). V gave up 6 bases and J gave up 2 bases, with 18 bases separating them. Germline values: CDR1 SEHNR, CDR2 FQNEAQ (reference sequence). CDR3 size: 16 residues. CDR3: CASSDMDREFTDTQYF. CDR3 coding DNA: TGTGCCAGCAGTGACATGGATCGGGAATTCACAGATACGCAGTATTTT.

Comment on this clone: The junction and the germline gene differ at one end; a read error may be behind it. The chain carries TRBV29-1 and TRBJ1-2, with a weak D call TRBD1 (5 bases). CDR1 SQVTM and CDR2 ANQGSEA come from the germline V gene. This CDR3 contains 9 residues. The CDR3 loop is CSVLPGLLF. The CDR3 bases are TGCAGCGTCCTCCCGGGACTCCTCTTC.

In nucleotides, the CDR3 is TGTGCCAGCAGGGCAGGGGGCGCAAACACTGAAGCTTTCTTT. Protein product: CASRAGGANTEAFF. The chain couples TRBV2 to TRBJ1-1; the match to TRBD1 covers 8 bases. V lost 6 bases, J lost 2 bases, and 5 bases stayed unmatched. Germline CDR1 and CDR2: SNHLY and FYNNEI. CDR3 length: 14 amino acids. Based on the CDR3 plus reference TRBV2 and TRBJ1-1, the full variable domain is EPEVTQTPSHQVTQMGQEVILRCVPISNHLYFYWYRQILGQKVEFLVSFYNNEISEKSEIFDDQFSVERPDGSNFTLKIRSTKLEDSAMYFCASRAGGANTEAFFGQGTRLTVV.

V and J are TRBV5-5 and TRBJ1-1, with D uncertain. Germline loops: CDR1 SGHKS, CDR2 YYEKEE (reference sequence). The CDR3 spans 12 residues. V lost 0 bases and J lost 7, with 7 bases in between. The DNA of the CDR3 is TGTGCCAGCAGCTTGGTCGGGGTTGAAGCTTTCTTT. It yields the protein CASSLVGVEAFF.